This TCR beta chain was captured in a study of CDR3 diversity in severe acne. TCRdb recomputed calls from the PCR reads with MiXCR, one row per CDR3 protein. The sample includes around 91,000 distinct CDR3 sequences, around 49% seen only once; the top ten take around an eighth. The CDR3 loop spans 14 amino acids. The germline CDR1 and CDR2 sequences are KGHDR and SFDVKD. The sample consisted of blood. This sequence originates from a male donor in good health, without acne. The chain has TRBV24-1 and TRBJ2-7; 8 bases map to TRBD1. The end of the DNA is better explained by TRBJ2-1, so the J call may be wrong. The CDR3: CATSDGQGNNEQFF. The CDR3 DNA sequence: TGTGCCACCAGTGACGGACAGGGAAACAATGAGCAGTTCTTC.